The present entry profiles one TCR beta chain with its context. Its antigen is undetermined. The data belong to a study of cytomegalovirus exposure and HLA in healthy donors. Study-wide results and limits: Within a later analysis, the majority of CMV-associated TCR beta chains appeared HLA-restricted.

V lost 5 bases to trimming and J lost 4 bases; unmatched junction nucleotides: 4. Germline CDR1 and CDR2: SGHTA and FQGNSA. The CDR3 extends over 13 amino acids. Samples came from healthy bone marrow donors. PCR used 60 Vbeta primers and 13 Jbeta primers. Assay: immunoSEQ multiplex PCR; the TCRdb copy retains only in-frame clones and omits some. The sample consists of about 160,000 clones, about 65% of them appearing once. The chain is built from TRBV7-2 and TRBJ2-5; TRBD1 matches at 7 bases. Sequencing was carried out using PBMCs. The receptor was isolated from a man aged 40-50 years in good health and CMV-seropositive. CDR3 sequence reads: CASSPSGGETQYF. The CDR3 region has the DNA TGTGCCAGCAGCCCCTCAGGGGGAGAGACCCAGTACTTC.